This TCR beta chain was captured in a study of patients and donors after allogeneic stem cell transplantation. V gave up 2 bases and J gave up 0 bases, with 12 bases separating them. The CDR3 extends over 16 amino acids. This clonotype turned up a few times. TCRdb redid the calling of the RT-PCR reads with MiXCR, one entry per CDR3 protein. The data show 100,000 to 120,000 distinct CDR3 sequences, with around 38% seen just once and around 27% held by the top ten. J is TRBJ2-3 and V is TRBV12-3 or TRBV12-4; D call uncertain. Input material: blood, either unsorted or a sorted T cell fraction (not recorded which). The TCR sequence derives from a human donor who was either an allogeneic HSCT recipient or a stem cell or donor lymphocyte infusion donor (not recorded which). It is not recorded whose cells these are; they may come from a transplant donor. CDR3 nucleotides: TGTGCCAGCAGTTTAACGTGGCGGAGTAGCACAGATACGCAGTATTTT. Translating gives CASSLTWRSSTDTQYF.